Listed here is a single T cell receptor beta chain. It has no known antigen specificity. No base qualities exist here, and no much larger clone lies one base off it. V drops 4 bases and J drops 4 bases, leaving 20 bases in between. CDR1 SGHRS and CDR2 YFSETQ are derived from the germline V gene. Including cysteine and phenylalanine, the CDR3 has 16 amino acids. CDR3 DNA is the only sequence kept; it has 48 bases, read in frame from the first base. This sample is drawn from a study of blood T cell repertoires in COVID-19 (dated by TCRdb to 2019 to 2021). General notes on the study: The collaborator samples originated in the United States, Italy and Spain and spanned the acute and convalescent phases of COVID-19. Where available, HLA class I and class II types were taken from metadata supplied by the sample provider and were not determined by assay-based typing. The repertoires were made available in a free public database intended to serve as a resource for research on the immune response to SARS-CoV-2. The prospective study material was composed of cDNA or gDNA derived from T cells, B-cell-depleted T cells, or PBMCs. The sample metadata nearly always contained a de-identified subject ID, COVID-19 status, age in years and sex. Samples came from the ongoing ImmuneRACE study (first 160 participants) plus 1,254 subjects from 6 global collaborators. Subjects who had been exposed to COVID-19, were actively infected with it, or had recovered from it provided the deeply sampled blood TCRbeta repertoires that made up the dataset. Study-wide conclusions, independent of this receptor: The quantity of clinical and demographic metadata differed by source and by participant and was supplied without curation.

TCRbeta CDR3 regions were amplified from genomic DNA using the immunoSEQ Assay, a bias-controlled multiplex PCR. The published analysis was carried out like this. The number of nucleated cells in each sample was estimated by amplification of reference gene primers within the assay. Sequence reads were collapsed and filtered to measure the absolute abundance of every unique TCRbeta CDR3 rearrangement. For each sample, productive Simpson clonality was calculated as the square root of Simpson's diversity index across productive rearrangements. The table was pulled from immuneACCESS by TCRdb, which kept in-frame rearrangements only. Such tables lose some clones; where checked, under half of the loss comes from unresolved V genes, and the rest has no known cause. The V and J calls and the clone size are those of that table, but D and trimming were determined from the DNA. In this sample the table shows about 100,000 clones, roughly 92% of which occur a single time. The ten largest clones represent under 2% of the sample.

One collaborating source in Seattle enrolled patients while the patients were actively infected and followed the patients over time throughout the course of disease. The collaborating institutions used their own protocols to collect whole blood in K2EDTA tubes. For TCRbeta analysis, collaborator samples were shipped as frozen whole blood, as isolated PBMCs, or as DNA extracted from either sample type. Source material: peripheral blood. The sequence links TRBV5-1 to TRBJ1-2, with the D gene not clear enough to name. The source is a woman aged 45-65 years with COVID-19, enrolled during active disease. The CDR3 protein: CASSHDLEGFTYGYTF. In nucleotides, the sequence is TGCGCCAGCAGCCACGATTTAGAGGGATTCACCTATGGCTACACCTTC.